This paragraph reports one T cell receptor beta chain. The source of the sample is a study of blood T cell repertoires in COVID-19. Study-wide context: Acute and convalescent COVID-19 specimens originated in the United States, Italy and Spain.

Germline CDR1 and CDR2: MDHEN and SYDVKM. The V end lost 3 bases, the J end lost 5 bases, and 10 bases lay between the germline ends. The CDR3 runs to 13 residues. As processed by the authors: Reference gene primer amplification in the assay estimated nucleated cell counts. Clones were sequenced by immunoSEQ multiplex PCR, and TCRdb holds only the in-frame ones, with some missing. V and J calls and clone size are copied from that table; D and trimming were computed from the DNA. The top ten clones hold 10% to 15% of a sample with 150,000 or so clones, 75% to 90% of them seen once. The chain recombines TRBV28 with TRBJ1-2, with D perhaps matching TRBD1 (5 bases). The TCR comes from a man between 18 and 29 years old with COVID-19, enrolled during active disease. Sequenced material: peripheral blood. The CDR3 is CASSLPGGYGYTF. The DNA for the CDR3 is TGTGCCAGCAGTTTGCCGGGGGGGTATGGCTACACCTTC.